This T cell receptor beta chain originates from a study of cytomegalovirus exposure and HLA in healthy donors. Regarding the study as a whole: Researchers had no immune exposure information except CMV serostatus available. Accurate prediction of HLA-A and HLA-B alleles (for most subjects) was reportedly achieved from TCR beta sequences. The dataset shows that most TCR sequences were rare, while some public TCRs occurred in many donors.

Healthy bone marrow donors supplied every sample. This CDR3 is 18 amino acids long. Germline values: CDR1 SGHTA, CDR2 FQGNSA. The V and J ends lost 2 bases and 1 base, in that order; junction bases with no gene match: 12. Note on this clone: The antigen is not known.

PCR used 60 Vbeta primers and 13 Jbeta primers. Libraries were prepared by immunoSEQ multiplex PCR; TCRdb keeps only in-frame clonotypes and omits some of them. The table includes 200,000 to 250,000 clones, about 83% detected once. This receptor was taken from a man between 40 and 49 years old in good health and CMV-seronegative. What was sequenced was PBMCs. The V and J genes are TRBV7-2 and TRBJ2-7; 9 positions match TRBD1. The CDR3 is CASSLRDHTGGQSYEQYF. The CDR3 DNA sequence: TGTGCCAGCAGCTTAAGGGACCATACAGGGGGCCAATCCTACGAGCAGTACTTC.